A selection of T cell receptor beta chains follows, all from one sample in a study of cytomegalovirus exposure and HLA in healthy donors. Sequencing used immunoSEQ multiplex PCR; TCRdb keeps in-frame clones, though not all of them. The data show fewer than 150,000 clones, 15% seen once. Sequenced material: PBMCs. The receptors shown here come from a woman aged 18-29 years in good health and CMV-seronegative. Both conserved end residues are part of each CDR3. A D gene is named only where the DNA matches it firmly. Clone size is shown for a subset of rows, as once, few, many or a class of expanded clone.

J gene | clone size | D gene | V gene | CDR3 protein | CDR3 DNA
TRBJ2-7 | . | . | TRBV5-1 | CASSLLYSTYEQYF | TGCGCCAGCAGCTTGTTGTACAGCACCTACGAGCAGTACTTC
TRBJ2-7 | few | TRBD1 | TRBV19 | CASSPRDRAKQYF | TGTGCCAGTAGTCCGAGGGACAGGGCCAAGCAGTACTTC
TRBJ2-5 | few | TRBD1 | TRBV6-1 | CASSPYRGDGETQYF | TGTGCCAGCAGTCCCTACAGGGGGGACGGGGAGACCCAGTACTTC
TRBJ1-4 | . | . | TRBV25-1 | CASSELTREGTNEKLFF | TGTGCCAGCAGTGAATTAACCAGGGAAGGGACTAATGAAAAACTGTTTTTT
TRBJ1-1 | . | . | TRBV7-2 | CASSPRFQGSTEAFF | TGTGCCAGCAGCCCACGGTTTCAGGGAAGCACTGAAGCTTTCTTT
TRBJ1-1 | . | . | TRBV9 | CASSVGPNGKEAFF | TGTGCCAGCAGCGTAGGCCCCAACGGTAAAGAAGCTTTCTTT
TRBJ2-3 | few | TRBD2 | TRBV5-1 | CASSLVIAGGGTDTQYF | TGCGCCAGCAGCTTGGTTATAGCGGGCGGGGGCACAGATACGCAGTATTTT
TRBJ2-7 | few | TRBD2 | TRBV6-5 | CASTPGLAGEQYF | TGTGCCAGCACACCGGGACTAGCGGGCGAGCAGTACTTC
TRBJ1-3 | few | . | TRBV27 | CASSLRGPGNTIYF | TGTGCCAGCAGTTTAAGGGGTCCGGGAAACACCATATATTTT
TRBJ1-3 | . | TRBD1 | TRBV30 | CAWSGQAAGNTIYF | TGTGCCTGGAGCGGACAGGCGGCCGGAAACACCATATATTTT
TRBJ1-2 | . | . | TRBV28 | CASSLPRPANYGYTF | TGTGCCAGCAGTTTACCACGGCCAGCGAACTATGGCTACACCTTC
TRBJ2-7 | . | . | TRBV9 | CASSVAGSYYEQYF | TGTGCCAGCAGCGTAGCAGGCAGTTACTACGAGCAGTACTTC
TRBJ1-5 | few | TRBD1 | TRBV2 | CASSEWQGAGQPQHF | TGTGCCAGCAGTGAGTGGCAGGGGGCAGGTCAGCCCCAGCATTTT
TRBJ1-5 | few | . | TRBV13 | CASSLGQRGQPQHF | TGTGCCAGCAGCTTAGGACAGCGGGGGCAGCCCCAGCATTTT
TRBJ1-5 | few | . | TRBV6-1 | CASRTGNQPQHF | TGTGCCAGCAGAACAGGGAATCAGCCCCAGCATTTT
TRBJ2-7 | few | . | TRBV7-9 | CASSSRAYEQYF | TGTGCCAGCAGCTCGCGAGCCTACGAGCAGTACTTC
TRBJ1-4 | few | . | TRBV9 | CASSVRQGSEKLFF | TGTGCCAGCAGCGTAAGGCAGGGAAGTGAAAAACTGTTTTTT
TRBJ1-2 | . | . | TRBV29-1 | CSARDSGGYTF | TGCAGCGCCCGAGACAGTGGCGGCTACACCTTC
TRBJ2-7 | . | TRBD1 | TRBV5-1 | CASSSRTGERAYEQYF | TGCGCCAGCAGCTCGCGGACAGGGGAGAGGGCCTACGAGCAGTACTTC
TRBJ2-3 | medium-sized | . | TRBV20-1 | CSARQGTTQYF | TGCAGTGCTAGGCAGGGAACCACGCAGTATTTT
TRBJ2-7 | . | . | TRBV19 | CASSTIFRTLTYEQYF | TGTGCCAGTAGTACTATATTTAGGACACTTACCTACGAGCAGTACTTC
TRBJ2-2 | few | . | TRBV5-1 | CASSLDPAAGYAGELFF | TGCGCCAGCAGCTTGGATCCGGCGGCGGGGTACGCCGGGGAGCTGTTTTTT
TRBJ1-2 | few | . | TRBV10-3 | CAISEPRQPYGYTF | TGTGCCATCAGTGAGCCAAGACAGCCCTATGGCTACACCTTC
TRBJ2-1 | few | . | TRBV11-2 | CASSFMIPRLRRVGQFF | TGTGCCAGCAGCTTTATGATTCCCCGCCTGCGACGGGTTGGGCAGTTCTTC
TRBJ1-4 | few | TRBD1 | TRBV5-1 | CASSWGQGKNEKLFF | TGCGCCAGCAGCTGGGGACAGGGAAAAAACGAAAAACTGTTTTTT
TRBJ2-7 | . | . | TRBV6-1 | CASTPDIMREQYF | TGTGCCAGCACCCCGGACATTATGAGGGAGCAGTACTTC
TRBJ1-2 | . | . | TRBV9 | CASRKTGGYTF | TGTGCCAGCAGAAAGACGGGAGGCTACACCTTC
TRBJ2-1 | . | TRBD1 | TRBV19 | CASSSRLTGRNEQFF | TGTGCCAGTAGTTCCCGATTGACAGGGAGAAATGAGCAGTTCTTC